The 3 T cell receptor beta chains listed next were all sequenced from one sample in a study of cytomegalovirus exposure and HLA in healthy donors. With 60 Vbeta and 13 Jbeta primers, the PCR was carried out. TCRdb's copy holds only in-frame clones and misses some; the assay was immunoSEQ multiplex PCR. The data show about 170,000 clones, under 85% seen once. The sample taken for sequencing was PBMCs. The origin of the receptors is a female donor in good health and CMV-seronegative.

A note on this clone: Mismatch with germline at one junction end may stem from a read error. This chain links TRBV7-7 with TRBJ2-1; 7 nucleotides line up with TRBD2. The length of the CDR3 is 13 residues. Germline CDR1 is SSHAT and CDR2 is FNYEAQ (reference sequence). CDR3 coding DNA: TGTGCCAGCAGCTTAGATTTTCAGGGAGGGCTGGTCTTC. Translated, it gives CASSLDFQGGLVF.

The V call is TRBV30, the J call TRBJ2-7; no definite D call. The CDR3 runs 14 residues. Germline-derived CDR1 and CDR2 are GTSNPN and SVGIG (reference sequence). Trimming took 2 bases from V and 4 from J, leaving 15 bases between them. The CDR3 spells CAWSSDTFGYEQYF. The CDR3 DNA is TGTGCCTGGAGTTCAGACACCTTTGGGTACGAGCAGTACTTC.

The V gene is TRBV2, the J gene TRBJ1-6; 7 nucleotides match TRBD1. The length of the CDR3 is 14 residues. Germline lookup yields CDR1 SNHLY and CDR2 FYNNEI. V shed 4 bases, J shed 8 bases, and the junction held 5 bases outside the gene matches. CDR3 sequence (DNA): TGTGCCAGCAGTGTGCAGGGGGGCGATTCACCCCTCCACTTT. This encodes CASSVQGGDSPLHF.